Reported below is one T cell receptor (beta chain). Its target is unknown. The data originate from a study of cytomegalovirus exposure and HLA in healthy donors. At the level of the study: Counted in an early data release were approximately 85 million unique TCRs from HLA-typed donors. Study-wide results and limits: When analyzed later, a missense DCLRE1C variant was found to be linked to TCR beta V- and J-gene trimming. A later analysis linked 15,000 to 20,000 TCR beta sequences to HLA alleles at 0.05 false discovery rate. What was likely a sequencing artifact was a cluster of highly shared sequence variants.

The PCR employed 60 Vbeta primers together with 13 Jbeta primers. The repertoire was sequenced with immunoSEQ multiplex PCR; TCRdb's copy has only in-frame clones and lacks some. The sample carries some 130,000 clones, roughly four fifths recorded once. V was clipped by 7 bases and J by 4 bases; unmatched bases: 11. This CDR3 contains 15 residues. Germline CDR1 is SNHLY and CDR2 is FYNNEI. The clonotype was recovered from a man aged 25 to 40 in good health and CMV-seronegative. This sequence joins TRBV2 and TRBJ1-2; TRBD1 matches at 8 bases. The sample was PBMCs. For the CDR3, the DNA is TGTGCCAGCATTGGCAGGGGGCGCGTCGGCTATGGCTACACCTTC. Translation gives CASIGRGRVGYGYTF. Full variable domain (outside the CDR3, taken from reference TRBV2 and TRBJ1-2): EPEVTQTPSHQVTQMGQEVILRCVPISNHLYFYWYRQILGQKVEFLVSFYNNEISEKSEIFDDQFSVERPDGSNFTLKIRSTKLEDSAMYFCASIGRGRVGYGYTFGSGTRLTVV.